This TCR beta chain originates from a study of regulatory T cells in long-lasting Graves disease. Arm-PCR of CDR3 regions and iRepertoire HTBI primers were used to build TCR beta libraries. One entry per CDR3 protein results from TCRdb running MiXCR on the multiplex PCR reads. This table has a few hundred thousand distinct CDR3 sequences, around a fifth appearing once. With 3 bases clipped from V and 9 bases from J, the junction kept 9 bases outside the gene matches. Germline V lookup: CDR1 GTSNPN, CDR2 SVGIG (reference sequence). This CDR3 is 15 amino acids long. The time point was: newly diagnosed GD, antithyroid drugs for less than 3 months. From PBMCs, RNA was extracted and then used to make the TCR library. This clonotype was seen repeatedly, ten times or more. Its antigen is as yet unknown. Points from the study as a whole: TCR diversity was lower in persistent Graves' patients than in newly diagnosed ones.

These data were also filed under a second study, of T cells in Graves' hyperthyroidism and ophthalmopathy.

The chain links TRBV30 to TRBJ1-6; 9 bases are shared with TRBD1. The clonotype originates from a woman aged 25 to 39 with Graves disease. The sample was peripheral blood mononuclear cells (PBMCs), taken at new diagnosis, from a patient treated with antithyroid drugs. The DNA of the CDR3 is TGTGCCTGGAGGGGACAGGGATTTGGGGTTTCACCCCTCCACTTT. Residues: CAWRGQGFGVSPLHF. Variable domain in full (rest from reference TRBV30 and TRBJ1-6): SQTIHQWPATLVQPVGSPLSLECTVEGTSNPNLYWYRQAAGRGLQLLFYSVGIGQISSEVPQNLSASRPQDRQFILSSKKLLLSDSGFYLCAWRGQGFGVSPLHFGNGTRLTVT.